The 13 T cell receptor beta chains listed next were all sequenced from one sample in a study of identical twins. A single record per CDR3 protein comes from TCRdb applying MiXCR to the 5' RACE reads. The sample lists around 670,000 distinct CDR3 sequences, around 6% occurring once. The sequenced sample consisted of naive T cells sorted from blood. All receptors derive from a man aged 18 to 30 in good health.

In this sample, this clonotype turned up a few times. The chain couples TRBV3-1 to TRBJ2-1, with 7 bases that match TRBD2. Germline V gene data show CDR1 as LGHDT and CDR2 as YNNKEL (reference sequence). The CDR3 is 15 residues long. The ends lost 1 base at V and 4 bases at J; junction bases unmatched: 4. Here the CDR3 reads CASSQGGEGYNEQFF. CDR3 bases: TGTGCCAGCAGCCAAGGGGGGGAGGGATACAATGAGCAGTTCTTC.

This clonotype was detected only a few times. The rearrangement joins TRBV27 to TRBJ1-6, with D tentatively TRBD1 (5 bases). The CDR3 spans 17 residues. V shed 5 bases and J shed 0 bases, with 14 bases lying between them. Germline assignment: CDR1 MNHEY and CDR2 SMNVEV (reference sequence). Here the CDR3 reads CASSLLRGSSYNSPLHF. CDR3 bases: TGTGCCAGCAGTCTCCTGCGGGGGAGCTCCTATAATTCACCCCTCCACTTT.

This clonotype was found many times. The J gene is TRBJ2-7, the V gene TRBV2; 9 bases match TRBD2. The germline gives CDR1 SNHLY, CDR2 FYNNEI. This CDR3 comprises 13 residues. The chain's CDR3 is CASEAGGPYEQYF. The CDR3 coding sequence is TGTGCAAGCGAGGCGGGAGGGCCCTACGAGCAGTACTTC.

This clonotype has more than one count but fewer than ten. J is TRBJ2-1 and V is TRBV7-2; TRBD2 aligns across 8 bases. The trim removed 2 bases at V and 4 bases at J, leaving 4 bases unmatched. The germline V gene has CDR1 SGHTA and CDR2 FQGNSA. This CDR3 is built from 15 residues. The CDR3 bases are TGTGCCAGCAGCTTAAACGGGAGGGGATACAATGAGCAGTTCTTC. This encodes CASSLNGRGYNEQFF.

This clonotype occurred a few times. The rearrangement links TRBV20-1 to TRBJ2-3; 7 bases fit TRBD2. V lost 7 bases to trimming and J lost 6 bases; unmatched junction nucleotides: 10. The CDR3 is 13 residues long. CDR1 and CDR2 (germline): DFQATT, SNEGSKA (reference sequence). In DNA form, the CDR3 reads TGCAGTGGCGATAGGGAGGGGCGGGATACGCAGTATTTT. It translates to CSGDREGRDTQYF.

This clonotype was observed a handful of times. The chain recombines TRBV2 with TRBJ2-3; 9 bases map to TRBD2. Germline CDR1 reads SNHLY; CDR2 reads FYNNEI. This CDR3 spans 13 amino acids. Unmatched junction bases numbered 2, after V lost 6 bases and J lost 4 bases. The chain's CDR3 is CASRREGPDTQYF. The CDR3 DNA reads TGTGCCAGCAGGCGGGAGGGCCCAGATACGCAGTATTTT.

In its sample, this clonotype was seen a few times. The chain is built from TRBV4-3 and TRBJ2-5, with TRBD2 matching over 8 bases. V lost 3 bases and J lost 7; bases outside the gene matches: 10. Per germline, CDR1 LGHNA and CDR2 YSLEER. The CDR3 has 15 amino acids. The CDR3, as DNA: TGCGCCAGCAGCCACGCGGGACTTCGGGGGGGGACCCAGTACTTC. This encodes CASSHAGLRGGTQYF.

CDR3 protein: CARSAGGDYEQYV. The CDR3 nucleotides are TGTGCCAGATCGGCGGGCGGGGACTACGAGCAGTACGTC. J is TRBJ2-7 and V is TRBV6-1, with D perhaps TRBD2 (6 bases). The CDR3 sequence is 13 residues long. V was cut by 9 bases and J by 3 bases, with 15 bases left in between. Looked up from germline, CDR1 is MNHNS and CDR2 is SASEGT.

The chain recombines TRBV5-1 with TRBJ2-1, with 9 bases matching TRBD2. CDR3 length equals 13 residues. Trimming removed 4 bases from V and 8 bases from J; junction bases left unmatched: 4. Germline CDR1 SGHRS, CDR2 YFSETQ. Here the CDR3 DNA reads TGCGCCAGCAGCCGGACTAGCGCCCATGAGCAGTTCTTC. Translating gives CASSRTSAHEQFF.

The sample holds many counts of this clonotype. The J gene is TRBJ2-3, the V gene TRBV7-2, with 10 nucleotides matching TRBD1. The CDR3 length is 16 residues. Losses at the gene ends were 1 base for V and 3 bases for J; bases not matched to a gene: 4. Germline loops: CDR1 SGHTA, CDR2 FQGNSA. The CDR3, as DNA: TGTGCCAGCAGCTTAGGTGGGACAGGGGTGACAGATACGCAGTATTTT. Its protein product is CASSLGGTGVTDTQYF. Full variable domain (outside the CDR3, taken from reference TRBV7-2 and TRBJ2-3): GAGVSQSPSNKVTEKGKDVELRCDPISGHTALYWYRQSLGQGLEFLIYFQGNSAPDKSGLPSDRFSAERTGGSVSTLTIQRTQQEDSAVYLCASSLGGTGVTDTQYFGPGTRLTVL.

This clonotype was picked up a small number of times. The gene calls are TRBV5-1 and TRBJ2-1, with D unclear. V lost 0 bases, J lost 2 bases, and 9 bases lay in between. CDR1 is SGHRS and CDR2 is YFSETQ in the germline V gene. The length of the CDR3 is 15 residues. This CDR3 is CASSLDGRTYNEQFF. The CDR3 DNA reads as TGCGCCAGCAGCTTGGATGGTCGGACCTACAATGAGCAGTTCTTC. The full variable domain, rest sourced from reference TRBV5-1 and TRBJ2-1, is KAGVTQTPRYLIKTRGQQVTLSCSPISGHRSVSWYQQTPGQGLQFLFEYFSETQRNKGNFPGRFSGRQFSNSRSEMNVSTLELGDSALYLCASSLDGRTYNEQFFGPGTRLTVL.

This clonotype was recorded many times. The rearrangement joins TRBV28 to TRBJ1-2; 7 bases are shared with TRBD1. The J segment lost 13 bases and the V segment lost 5 bases, leaving 7 bases of the junction unmatched. Per germline, CDR1 MDHEN and CDR2 SYDVKM. There are 11 residues in the CDR3. CDR3 sequence (DNA): TGTGCCAGCAGTGAAGGACAGGTACTCACCTTC. Residues: CASSEGQVLTF.

This clonotype was detected a few times. The genes are TRBV18 and TRBJ2-2; TRBD1 matches at 8 bases. CDR3 length: 16 residues. Trimming took 4 bases from V and 4 from J; bases not matched to a gene: 8. The germline gives CDR1 KGHSH, CDR2 LQKENI. The CDR3 bases are TGTGCCAGCTCACTACGACAGGGGCGACCCACCGGGGAGCTGTTTTTT. It specifies CASSLRQGRPTGELFF.